The next 9 T cell receptor beta chains were all read from a single sample in a study of blood T cells in healthy people across ages. The use of a sample-barcoded 5' primer and a J-beta primer mix characterized a second PCR of roughly 7 to 12 cycles. TCRdb passed the 5' RACE reads through MiXCR, listing each CDR3 protein once. The table records hundreds of thousands of distinct CDR3 sequences, about 54% of them present only once. Sequenced: blood. The origin of the receptors is a man between 60 and 75 years old in good health.

The chain couples TRBV7-8 to TRBJ2-7; D is unresolved. Germline-derived CDR1 and CDR2 are SGHVS and FQNEAQ. The CDR3 totals 14 residues. Trimming took 1 base from V and 3 from J, leaving 10 bases between them. CDR3 nucleotide sequence: TGTGCCAGCAGCTTAGGGGTGGGCATCTACGAGCAGTACTTC. Protein: CASSLGVGIYEQYF.

The V and J genes are TRBV2 and TRBJ1-2, with 9 nucleotides matching TRBD1. CDR1 SNHLY and CDR2 FYNNEI come from the germline V gene. V trimming: 6 bases; J trimming: 4 bases; junction bases outside the gene matches: 3. The CDR3 totals 13 residues. The CDR3, as DNA: TGTGCCAGCAGGGAGGGACAGGGCTATGGCTACACCTTC. Translating it yields CASREGQGYGYTF.

This clonotype was recorded a few times. This chain joins TRBV12-3 or TRBV12-4 and TRBJ2-2; D call uncertain. Trimming shortened V by 6 bases and J by 0 bases, and 5 bases separated the two germline ends. This CDR3 has 13 residues. CDR3 amino acids: CASSPSNTGELFF. Here the CDR3 DNA reads TGTGCCAGCAGCCCCTCGAACACCGGGGAGCTGTTTTTT.

This clonotype occurred a few times. The chain has TRBV5-8 and TRBJ2-1, with TRBD1 matching over 7 bases. CDR1 and CDR2 from the germline V gene are SGHTS and YDEGEE. The CDR3 has 14 residues. V gave up 5 bases and J gave up 0 bases; unmatched junction bases: 2. Here the CDR3 reads CASRQGSSYNEQFF. CDR3 nucleotides: TGTGCCAGCAGACAGGGGAGCTCCTACAATGAGCAGTTCTTC.

This clonotype was counted a few times. The chain is built from TRBV27 and TRBJ2-5; D possibly uses TRBD1 or TRBD2 (5 bases each). The DNA end is more similar to TRBJ2-7, so the J call may be wrong. CDR1 is MNHEY and CDR2 is SMNVEV in the germline V gene (reference sequence). CDR3 size: 13 residues. The CDR3 reads CASSFTGGVEQYF. CDR3 DNA sequence: TGTGCCAGCAGTTTTACAGGAGGTGTCGAGCAGTACTTC.

This clonotype came up a few times. The rearrangement uses TRBV6-6 and TRBJ2-7, with a possible D match to TRBD1 (5 bases). CDR1 MNHNY and CDR2 SVGAGI come from the germline V gene (reference sequence). The CDR3 consists of 14 residues. Trimming removed 0 bases at V and 3 bases at J, with 9 bases between. CDR3 in amino acids: CASSYSQDNYEQYF. The CDR3 DNA follows: TGTGCCAGCAGTTACTCGCAGGACAACTACGAGCAGTACTTC.

This rearrangement joins TRBV5-8 to TRBJ2-5, with D tentatively TRBD2 (6 bases). CDR1 SGHTS and CDR2 YDEGEE come from the germline V gene. Trimming cost V 0 bases and J 2 bases, with 11 bases left between them. The CDR3 sequence is 15 residues long. This CDR3 is CASSLGVAEQETQYF. CDR3 nucleotide sequence: TGTGCCAGCAGCTTGGGGGTAGCGGAGCAAGAGACCCAGTACTTC. Looking up the rest from reference TRBV5-8 and TRBJ2-5 gives the full variable domain: EAGVTQSPTHLIKTRGQQATLRCSPISGHTSVYWYQQALGLGLQFLLWYDEGEERNRGNFPPRFSGRQFPNYSSELNVNALELEDSALYLCASSLGVAEQETQYFGPGTRLLVL.

In its sample, this clonotype was seen once. CDR3: CASSSSGQDTQYF. The DNA for the CDR3 is TGTGCCAGCAGCTCCTCGGGACAAGATACGCAGTATTTT. J is TRBJ2-3 and V is TRBV7-9, with a weak D call TRBD1 (6 bases). Germline V lookup: CDR1 SEHNR, CDR2 FQNEAQ (reference sequence). The CDR3 has 13 residues. V was pared by 4 bases and J by 5 bases, with 10 bases between.

The V gene is TRBV9, the J gene TRBJ2-3; 8 nucleotides match TRBD2. Germline assignment: CDR1 SGDLS and CDR2 YYNGEE. The CDR3 sequence is 16 residues long. J gave up 0 bases and V 0 bases, and 3 bases lay outside the gene matches. CDR3 sequence reads: CASSVDIAGSTDTQYF. For the CDR3, the DNA is TGTGCCAGCAGCGTAGATATAGCGGGGAGCACAGATACGCAGTATTTT.